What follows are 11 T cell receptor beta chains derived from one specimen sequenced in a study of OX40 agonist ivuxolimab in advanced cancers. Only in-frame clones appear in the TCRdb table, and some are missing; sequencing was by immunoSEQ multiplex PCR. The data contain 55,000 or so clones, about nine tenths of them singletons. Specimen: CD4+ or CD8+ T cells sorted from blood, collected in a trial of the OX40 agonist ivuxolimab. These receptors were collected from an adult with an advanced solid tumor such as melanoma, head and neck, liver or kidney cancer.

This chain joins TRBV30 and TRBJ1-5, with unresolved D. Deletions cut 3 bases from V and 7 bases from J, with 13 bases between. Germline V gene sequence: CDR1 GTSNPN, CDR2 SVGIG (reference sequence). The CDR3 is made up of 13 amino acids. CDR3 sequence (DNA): TGTGCCTGGAGCACGGGAGCCCGACAGCCCCAGCATTTT. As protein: CAWSTGARQPQHF.

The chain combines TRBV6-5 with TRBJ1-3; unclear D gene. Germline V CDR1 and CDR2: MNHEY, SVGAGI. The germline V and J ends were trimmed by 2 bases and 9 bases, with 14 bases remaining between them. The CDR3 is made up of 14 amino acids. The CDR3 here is CASSYLGPAFTIYF. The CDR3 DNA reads TGTGCCAGCAGTTACCTTGGACCGGCTTTCACCATATATTTT.

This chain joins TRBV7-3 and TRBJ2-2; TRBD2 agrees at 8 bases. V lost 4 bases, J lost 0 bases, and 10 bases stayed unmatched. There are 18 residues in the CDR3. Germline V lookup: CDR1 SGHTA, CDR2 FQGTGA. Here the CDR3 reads CASSSSALAGPNTGELFF. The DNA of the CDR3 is TGTGCCAGCAGCTCATCAGCTCTAGCGGGCCCGAACACCGGGGAGCTGTTTTTT.

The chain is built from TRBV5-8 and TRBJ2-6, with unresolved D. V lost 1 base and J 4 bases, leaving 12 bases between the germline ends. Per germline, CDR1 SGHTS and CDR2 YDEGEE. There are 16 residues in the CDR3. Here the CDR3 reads CASSLPTPGGANVLTF. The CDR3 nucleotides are TGTGCCAGCAGCTTGCCCACCCCTGGGGGGGCCAACGTCCTGACTTTC.

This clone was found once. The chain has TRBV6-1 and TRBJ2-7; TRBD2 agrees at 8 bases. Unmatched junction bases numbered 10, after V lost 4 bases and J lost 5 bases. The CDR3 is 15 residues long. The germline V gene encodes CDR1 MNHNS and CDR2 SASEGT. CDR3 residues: CASSGHKGRGDEQYF. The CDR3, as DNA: TGTGCCAGCAGTGGCCACAAGGGGCGGGGGGACGAGCAGTACTTC.

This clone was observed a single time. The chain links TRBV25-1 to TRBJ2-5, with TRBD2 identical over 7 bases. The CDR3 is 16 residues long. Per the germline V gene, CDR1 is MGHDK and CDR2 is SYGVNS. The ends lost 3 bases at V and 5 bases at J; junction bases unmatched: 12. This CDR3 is CASSEWEGTTGETQYF. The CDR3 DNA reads TGTGCCAGCAGTGAGTGGGAGGGCACCACGGGGGAGACCCAGTACTTC.

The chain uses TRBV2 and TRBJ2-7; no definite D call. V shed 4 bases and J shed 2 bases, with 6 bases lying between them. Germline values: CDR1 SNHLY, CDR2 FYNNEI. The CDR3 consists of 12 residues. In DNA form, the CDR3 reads TGTGCCAGCAGTGCATCAACCTACGAGCAGTACTTC. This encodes CASSASTYEQYF.

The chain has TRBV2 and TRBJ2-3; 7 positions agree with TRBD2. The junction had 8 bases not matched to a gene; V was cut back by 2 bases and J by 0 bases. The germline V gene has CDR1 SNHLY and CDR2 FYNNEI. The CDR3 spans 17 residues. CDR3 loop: CASSERTRIRSTDTQYF. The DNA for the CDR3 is TGTGCCAGCAGTGAACGGACTAGGATCCGGAGCACAGATACGCAGTATTTT.

The CDR3 bases are TGTGCCAGTAGTTCCCGGGACTCGAACACAGATACGCAGTATTTT. Translation gives CASSSRDSNTDTQYF. The V and J genes are TRBV19 and TRBJ2-3, with D possibly being TRBD2 (6 bases). CDR1 is LNHDA, CDR2 SQIVND, per germline (reference sequence). Trimming cost V 5 bases and J 2 bases, with 14 bases left between them. CDR3 size: 15 residues.

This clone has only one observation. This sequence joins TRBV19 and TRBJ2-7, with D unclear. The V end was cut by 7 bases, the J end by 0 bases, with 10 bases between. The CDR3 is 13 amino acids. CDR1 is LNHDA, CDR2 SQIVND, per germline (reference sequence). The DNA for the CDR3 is TGTGCCAGTAATCGGCGGAACTCCTACGAGCAGTACTTC. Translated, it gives CASNRRNSYEQYF. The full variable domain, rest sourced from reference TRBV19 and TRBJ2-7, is DGGITQSPKYLFRKEGQNVTLSCEQNLNHDAMYWYRQDPGQGLRLIYYSQIVNDFQKGDIAEGYSVSREKKESFPLTVTSAQKNPTAFYLCASNRRNSYEQYFGPGTRLTVT.

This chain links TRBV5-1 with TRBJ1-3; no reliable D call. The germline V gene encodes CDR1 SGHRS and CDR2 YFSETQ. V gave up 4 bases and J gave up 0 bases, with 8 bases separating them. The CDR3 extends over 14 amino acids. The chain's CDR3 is CASSPDFSGNTIYF. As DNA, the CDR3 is TGCGCCAGCAGCCCCGACTTCTCTGGAAACACCATATATTTT.